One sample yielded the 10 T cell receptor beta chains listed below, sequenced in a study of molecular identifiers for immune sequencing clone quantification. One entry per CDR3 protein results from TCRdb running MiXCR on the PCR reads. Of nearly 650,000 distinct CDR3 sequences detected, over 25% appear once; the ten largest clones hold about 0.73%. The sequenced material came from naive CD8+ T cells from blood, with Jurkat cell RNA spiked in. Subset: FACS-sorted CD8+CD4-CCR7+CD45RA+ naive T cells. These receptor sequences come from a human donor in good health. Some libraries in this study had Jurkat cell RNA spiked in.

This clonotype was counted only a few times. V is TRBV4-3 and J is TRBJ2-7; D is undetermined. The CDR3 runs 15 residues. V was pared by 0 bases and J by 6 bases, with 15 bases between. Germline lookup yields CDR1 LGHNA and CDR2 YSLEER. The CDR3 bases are TGCGCCAGCAGCCAAGACAGGCGGAGCCCCCTCGAGCAGTACTTC. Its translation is CASSQDRRSPLEQYF.

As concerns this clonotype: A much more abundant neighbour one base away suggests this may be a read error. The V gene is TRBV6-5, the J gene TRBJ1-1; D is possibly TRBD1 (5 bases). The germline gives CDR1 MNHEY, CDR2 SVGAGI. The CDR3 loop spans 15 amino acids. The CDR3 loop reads CAGSLSSGGNTEAFF. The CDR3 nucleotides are TGTGCCGGCAGTCTCAGCAGTGGGGGTAACACTGAAGCTTTCTTT.

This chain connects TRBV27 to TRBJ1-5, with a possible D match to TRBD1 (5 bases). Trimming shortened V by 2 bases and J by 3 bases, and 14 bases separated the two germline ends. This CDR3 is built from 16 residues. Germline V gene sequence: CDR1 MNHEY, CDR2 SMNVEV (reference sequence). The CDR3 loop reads CASSLQGVSSNQPQHF. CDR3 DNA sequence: TGTGCCAGCAGTTTACAAGGGGTCTCCTCCAATCAGCCCCAGCATTTT.

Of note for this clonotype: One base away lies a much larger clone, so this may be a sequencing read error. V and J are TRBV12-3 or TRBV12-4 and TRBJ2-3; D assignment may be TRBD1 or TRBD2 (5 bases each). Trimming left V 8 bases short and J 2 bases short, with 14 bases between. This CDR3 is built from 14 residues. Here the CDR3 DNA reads TGTGCCAGCGGGGGTGTGTGGCCCACAGATACGCAGTATTTT. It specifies CASGGVWPTDTQYF.

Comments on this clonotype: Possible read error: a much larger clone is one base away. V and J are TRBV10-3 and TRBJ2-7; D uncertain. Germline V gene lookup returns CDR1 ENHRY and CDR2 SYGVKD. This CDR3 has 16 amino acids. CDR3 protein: CAIGESGSVPLGEQYF. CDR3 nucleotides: TGTGCCATCGGTGAGTCTGGCTCTGTGCCTCTGGGCGAGCAGTACTTC.

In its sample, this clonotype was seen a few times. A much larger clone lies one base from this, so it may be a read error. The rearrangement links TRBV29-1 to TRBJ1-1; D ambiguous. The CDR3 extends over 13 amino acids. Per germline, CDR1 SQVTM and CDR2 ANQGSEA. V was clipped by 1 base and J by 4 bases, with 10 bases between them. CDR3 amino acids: CSVEGGRCTEAFF. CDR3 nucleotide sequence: TGCAGCGTTGAAGGTGGAAGGTGCACTGAAGCTTTCTTT.

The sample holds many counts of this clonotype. CDR3 sequence: CASSSGQGYSVGEAFF. The CDR3 DNA reads as TGTGCCAGCAGCTCGGGACAGGGTTACAGTGTAGGTGAAGCTTTCTTT. V gene TRBV7-3 combines with J gene TRBJ1-1; TRBD1 matches 9 bases. CDR3 length: 16 amino acids. From germline, CDR1 is SGHTA and CDR2 FQGTGA. Trimming took 4 bases from V and 7 from J; bases not matched to a gene: 13.

DNA for the CDR3: TGTGCCAGTAGTATCACCGCCGGGGGGCCCCAGCATTTT. Amino acids: CASSITAGGPQHF. The V gene is TRBV19, the J gene TRBJ1-5, with D possibly matching TRBD1 (5 bases). Trimming pared 3 bases from V and 9 bases from J, leaving 12 bases between. The CDR3 runs to 13 residues. Germline CDR1 LNHDA, CDR2 SQIVND (reference sequence).

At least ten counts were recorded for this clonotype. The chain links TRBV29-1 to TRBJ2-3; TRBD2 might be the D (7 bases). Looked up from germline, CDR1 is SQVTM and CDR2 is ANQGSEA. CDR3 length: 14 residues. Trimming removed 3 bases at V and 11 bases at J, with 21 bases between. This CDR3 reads CSVDLAGATLGQYF. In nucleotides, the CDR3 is TGCAGCGTTGACTTGGCGGGGGCCACCCTGGGGCAGTATTTT.

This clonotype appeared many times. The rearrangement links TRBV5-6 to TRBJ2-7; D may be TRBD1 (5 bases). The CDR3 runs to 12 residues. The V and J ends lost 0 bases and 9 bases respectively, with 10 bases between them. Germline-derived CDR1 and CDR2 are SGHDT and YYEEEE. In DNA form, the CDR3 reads TGTGCCAGCAGCTTGGAACAGGACCGGCAGTACTTC. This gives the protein CASSLEQDRQYF.